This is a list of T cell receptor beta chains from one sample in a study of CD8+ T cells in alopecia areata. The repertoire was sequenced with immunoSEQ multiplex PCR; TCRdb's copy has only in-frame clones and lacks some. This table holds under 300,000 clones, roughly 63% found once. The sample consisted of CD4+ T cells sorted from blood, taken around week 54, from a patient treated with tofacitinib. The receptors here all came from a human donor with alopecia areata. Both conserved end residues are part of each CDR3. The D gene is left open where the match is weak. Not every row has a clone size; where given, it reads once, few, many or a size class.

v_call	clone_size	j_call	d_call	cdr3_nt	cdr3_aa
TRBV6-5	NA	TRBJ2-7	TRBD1	TGTGCCAGCAGCCGGGGGACAGGGGGAAATTACGAGCAGTACTTC	CASSRGTGGNYEQYF
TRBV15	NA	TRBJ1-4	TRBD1	TGTGCCACCAGCGGACGACAGGGCGGAAATGAAAAACTGTTTTTT	CATSGRQGGNEKLFF
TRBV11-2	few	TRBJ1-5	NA	TGTGCCAGCAGCCAGACAGTCAATCAGCCCCAGCATTTT	CASSQTVNQPQHF
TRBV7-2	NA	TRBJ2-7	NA	TGTGCCAGCAGCTTGCGACCGACCTACGAGCAGTACTTC	CASSLRPTYEQYF
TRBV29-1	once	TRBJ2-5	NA	TGCAGCGCGAGCCAAGAGACCCAGTACTTC	CSASQETQYF
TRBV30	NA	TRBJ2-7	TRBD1	TGTGCCTGGACGGGACAGGGGGCTGTCGAGCAGTACTTC	CAWTGQGAVEQYF
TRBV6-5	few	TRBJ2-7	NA	TGTGCCAGCAGTTACTCGGGAGTGACCGAGCAGTACTTC	CASSYSGVTEQYF
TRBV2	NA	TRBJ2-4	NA	TGTGCCAGCAGTATCGAGACAGCTGCCAAAAACATTCAGTACTTC	CASSIETAAKNIQYF
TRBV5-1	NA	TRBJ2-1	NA	TGCGCCAGCAGCTTTGTAGGGGATGAGCAGTTCTTC	CASSFVGDEQFF
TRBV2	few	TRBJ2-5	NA	TGTGCCGGTAACAGGTACCAAGAGACCCAGTACTTC	CAGNRYQETQYF
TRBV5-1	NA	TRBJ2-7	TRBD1	TGCGCCAGCAGCTTGGGAGGGGGCCTAGTCGGCTACGAGCAGTACTTC	CASSLGGGLVGYEQYF
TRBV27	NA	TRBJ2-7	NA	TGTGCCAGCAGTCATTCCGGGACGACCTGGGACGAGCAGTACTTC	CASSHSGTTWDEQYF
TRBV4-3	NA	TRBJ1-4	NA	TGCGCCAGCAGCCAAGATGAAGTCCATGAAAAACTGTTTTTT	CASSQDEVHEKLFF
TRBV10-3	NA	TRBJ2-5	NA	TGTGCCATCAGTGACAGGGTAGGGTACCAAGAGACCCAGTACTTC	CAISDRVGYQETQYF
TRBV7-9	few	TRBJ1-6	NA	TGTGCCAGCAGCGGACAAGGCGGGTCACCCCTCCACTTT	CASSGQGGSPLHF
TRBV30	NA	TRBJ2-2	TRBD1	TGTGCCTGGAGTGGGGACAGATACACCGGGGAGCTGTTTTTT	CAWSGDRYTGELFF
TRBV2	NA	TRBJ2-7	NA	TGTGCCAGCAGTGAAGCCCCCGGGGGGCACTACGAGCAGTACTTC	CASSEAPGGHYEQYF
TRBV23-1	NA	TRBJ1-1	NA	TGCGCCAGCAGGAGGTCGGGGGCCGGGACGGGCACTGAAGCTTTCTTT	CASRRSGAGTGTEAFF
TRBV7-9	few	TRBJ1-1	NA	TGTGCCAGCAGCTTGCTGGACAGCAACACTGAAGCTTTCTTT	CASSLLDSNTEAFF
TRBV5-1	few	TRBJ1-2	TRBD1	TGCGCCAGCAGCTTGGCCAGGGGGCCTTCCTATGGCTACACCTTC	CASSLARGPSYGYTF
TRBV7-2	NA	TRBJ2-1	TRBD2	TGTGCCAGCAGCTTTAGGGCTAGCGGGGGGCTAAGCTCCTACAATGAGCAGTTCTTC	CASSFRASGGLSSYNEQFF
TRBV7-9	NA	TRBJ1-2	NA	TGTGCCAGCAGCCCATCGTACTATGGCTACACCTTC	CASSPSYYGYTF
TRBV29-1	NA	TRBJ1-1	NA	TGCAGCGTTTTCTTTGGACGGAGGAACACTGAAGCTTTCTTT	CSVFFGRRNTEAFF
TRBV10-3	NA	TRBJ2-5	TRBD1	TGTGCCATCAGTGAGTCGACAGGGGTAGGGACCCAGTACTTC	CAISESTGVGTQYF
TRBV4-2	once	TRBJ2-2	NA	TGTGCCAGCAGCCAAGATCGGGACGGGGAGCTGTTTTTT	CASSQDRDGELFF
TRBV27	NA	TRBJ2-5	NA	TGTGCCAGCAGTCAAAACCCAGAGACCCAGTACTTC	CASSQNPETQYF
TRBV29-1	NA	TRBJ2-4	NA	TGCAGCGTAGGCATAGCCAAAAACATTCAGTACTTC	CSVGIAKNIQYF
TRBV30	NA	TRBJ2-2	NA	TGTGCCTGGAGACTGGACAGAAACACCGGGGAGCTGTTTTTT	CAWRLDRNTGELFF
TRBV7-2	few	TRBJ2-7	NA	TGTGCCAGCAGCCGAACCTACGAGCAGTACTTC	CASSRTYEQYF
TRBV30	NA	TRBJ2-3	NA	TGTGCCGCGGGACTTTCCACAGATACGCAGTATTTT	CAAGLSTDTQYF
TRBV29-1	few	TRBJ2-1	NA	TGCAGCGTTGAGTGGCGGGGAAAAGGGAATGAGCAGTTCTTC	CSVEWRGKGNEQFF
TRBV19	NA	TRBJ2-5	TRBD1	TGTGCCAGTCCTAGGACAGGGGAAGACCAAGAGACCCAGTACTTC	CASPRTGEDQETQYF
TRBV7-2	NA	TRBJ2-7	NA	TGTGCCAGCAGCTTAGTAGGTTACGAGCAGTACTTC	CASSLVGYEQYF
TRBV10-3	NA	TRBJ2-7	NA	TGTGCCATCAGTACCCATTCGGTTTACGAGCAGTACTTC	CAISTHSVYEQYF
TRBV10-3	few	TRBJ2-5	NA	TGTGCCATCAGTCCCGAGGGGGAGACCCAGTACTTC	CAISPEGETQYF
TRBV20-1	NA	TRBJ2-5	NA	TGCAGTGGGGGGTTGATGGGGACCCAGTACTTC	CSGGLMGTQYF
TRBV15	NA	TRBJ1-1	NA	TGTGCCACCAGCAGAGATTACGGGGGCAACACTGAAGCTTTCTTT	CATSRDYGGNTEAFF
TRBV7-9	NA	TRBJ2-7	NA	TGTGCCAGCAGCAGGGGTTACGAGCAGTACTTC	CASSRGYEQYF
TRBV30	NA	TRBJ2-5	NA	TGTGCCTGGGGACCGGCTGGTTCCACCCAGTACTTC	CAWGPAGSTQYF
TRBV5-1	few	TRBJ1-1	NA	TGCGCCAGCAGCTTGGGGACTGAAACTGAAGCTTTCTTT	CASSLGTETEAFF
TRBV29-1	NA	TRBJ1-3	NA	TGCAGCGGCTATCGGGGCCCTGGAAACACCATATATTTT	CSGYRGPGNTIYF
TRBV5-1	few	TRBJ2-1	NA	TGCGCCAGCAGCTTGAACGGCAACAATGAGCAGTTCTTC	CASSLNGNNEQFF
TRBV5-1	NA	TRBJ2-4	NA	TGCGCCAGCAGTTCCTGGGGCGACGGGGGATACATTCAGTACTTC	CASSSWGDGGYIQYF
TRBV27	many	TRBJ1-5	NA	TGTGCCAGCGGGGGCAACTATCAGCCCCAGCATTTT	CASGGNYQPQHF
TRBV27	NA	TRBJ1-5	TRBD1	TGTGCCAGCAGCGCCGGGACAGGGGGCAATCAGCCCCAGCATTTT	CASSAGTGGNQPQHF
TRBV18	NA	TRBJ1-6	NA	TGTGCCAGCTCACCGGTGGAGGGCCCGTCACCCCTCCACTTT	CASSPVEGPSPLHF
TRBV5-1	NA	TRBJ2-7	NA	TGCGCCAGCAGCTTGGGGGAACAGGGCCTCTACGAGCAGTACTTC	CASSLGEQGLYEQYF
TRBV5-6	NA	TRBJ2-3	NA	TGTGCCAGCAGCCCTGGGGGGTCGCGGACAGATACGCAGTATTTT	CASSPGGSRTDTQYF
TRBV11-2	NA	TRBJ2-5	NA	TGTGCCAGCAGCATCAGGGAGGAGACCCAGTACTTC	CASSIREETQYF
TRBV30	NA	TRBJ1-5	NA	TGTGCCTGGAGTTCGGGGTTGGATCAGCCCCAGCATTTT	CAWSSGLDQPQHF
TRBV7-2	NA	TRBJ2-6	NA	TGTGCCAGCAGGTTACAGAACTCTGGGGCCAACGTCCTGACTTTC	CASRLQNSGANVLTF
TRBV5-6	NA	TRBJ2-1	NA	TGTGCCAGCAGCTTCCAGGGTCTGCGTAGCAATGAGCAGTTCTTC	CASSFQGLRSNEQFF
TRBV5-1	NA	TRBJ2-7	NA	TGCGCCAGCAGCTTGATAACGGGATACGAGCAGTACTTC	CASSLITGYEQYF
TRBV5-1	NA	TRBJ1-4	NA	TGCGCCAGCAGCCCGGGGGAGGAAGGTGAAAAACTGTTTTTT	CASSPGEEGEKLFF
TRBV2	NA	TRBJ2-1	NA	TGTGCCAGCAGTCCCGGACAGATCAATGAGCAGTTCTTC	CASSPGQINEQFF
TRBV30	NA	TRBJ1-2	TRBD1	TGTGCCTGGAGTGGGGCAGGGGGACTACCCGGGTATGGCTACACCTTC	CAWSGAGGLPGYGYTF
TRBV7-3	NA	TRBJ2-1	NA	TGTGCCAGCAGCATTGACGGATACAATGAGCAGTTCTTC	CASSIDGYNEQFF
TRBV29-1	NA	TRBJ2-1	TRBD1	TGCAGCGTTTTAAGAGGGGGCATGATCGATGAGCAGTTCTTC	CSVLRGGMIDEQFF